This TCR beta chain was captured by sequencing in a study of control samples from healthy donors and cancer patients. This CDR3 spans 14 amino acids. Per germline, CDR1 LGHNA and CDR2 YNFKEQ. Between the trimmed V and J ends, which lost 4 bases and 3 bases, there was a span of 9 bases. Clones were sequenced by immunoSEQ multiplex PCR, and TCRdb holds only the in-frame ones, with some missing. The sample consists of about 130,000 clones, roughly 90% of them appearing once. The chain combines TRBV4-2 with TRBJ1-4, with D possibly TRBD1 on 6 matching bases. The sequence was collected from a man aged 35 to 55 in good health. The sequencing input was blood. CDR3 sequence: CASSPTGANEKLFF. CDR3 sequence (DNA): TGTGCCAGCAGCCCGACAGGTGCTAATGAAAAACTGTTTTTT.